This entry lists 2 T cell receptor beta chains sequenced from one sample in a study of blood T cells in healthy people across ages. A J-beta primer mix and a sample-barcoded 5' primer were used in a second PCR of roughly 6 to 12 cycles. TCRdb independently ran MiXCR on the 5' RACE reads; one entry per CDR3 protein. The data contain some 710,000 distinct CDR3 sequences, less than 60% of them singletons. The sequencing sample was made of blood. These receptors all stem from an elderly man in good health.

The rearrangement joins TRBV20-1 to TRBJ2-7; perhaps D is TRBD1 or TRBD2 (5 bases each). The V and J ends lost 1 base and 0 bases respectively, with 13 bases between them. This CDR3 contains 15 residues. Germline V gives CDR1 DFQATT, CDR2 SNEGSKA (reference sequence). This CDR3 is CSARGVRDGSYEQYF. The DNA of the CDR3 is TGCAGTGCTAGAGGAGTTAGGGACGGCTCCTACGAGCAGTACTTC.

This chain uses TRBV12-3 or TRBV12-4 with TRBJ1-1; D is unresolved. Trimming pared 6 bases from V and 11 bases from J, leaving 13 bases between. The CDR3 has 11 amino acids. CDR3 amino acids: CASSLQSGAFF. CDR3 nucleotides: TGTGCCAGCAGCCTACAAAGTGGGGCTTTCTTT.